This T cell receptor beta chain stems from a study of STAT5B mutations in CD4+ large granular lymphocyte leukemia (dated by TCRdb to between 2020 and 2023). For the wider study: Among the healthy controls, the CDR3 'QG' motif was associated with a particular HLA allele. The study compared the TCRbeta repertoires of patients with CD4+ T-cell large granular lymphocyte leukemia against the TCRbeta repertoires of healthy blood donors. Flow cytometry on FACSCanto II or FACSVerse confirmed that purified fractions exceeded 95% purity among lymphocytes. Paper-wide results and their limitations: Enrichment of TRBV06-family usage was observed among the top patient clones (8/27) relative to healthy controls (2/35). Greater clonality appeared to be present in CD4-sorted patient repertoires than in healthy CD4+ repertoires, and the difference was retained after the putative leukemic clones were removed. The data were not HLA-matched, and the higher clonality in CD4+ T-LGLL than in CD8+ T-LGLL could be due to the relatively small sample size. The main leukemic clonotypes were found to be private to each patient, although around 26% of the main leukemic clonotypes were detected at low frequency in the non-leukemic repertoires of other patients.

TCRbeta rearrangements were sequenced from genomic DNA using the immunoSEQ assay at survey resolution. The study's processing was this. In the TCR sequencing data, the smallest productive clonotype frequency that could be detected was 2.59 x 10-5. Analyses included only productive TCRbeta rearrangements, meaning complete and in-frame sequences. Sample clonality was computed as Simpson clonality in the immunoSEQ Analyzer version 3.0. Based on frequency, clones were grouped as very rare, small, medium, large (1-20%) or hyperexpanded (>20%). Generation probabilities were estimated with OLGA 1.2.3, V-gene circos plots were made with VDJtools, specificities were looked up in VDJdb, and CDR3 motifs were identified with GLIPH. TCRdb limited this immuneACCESS table to in-frame rearrangements with V and J called. A share of clones is missing; checked studies link under half to unresolved V genes, and the rest is unexplained. V and J calls plus clone size are reproduced from that table; the DNA served to infer D and trimming. The sample has 30,000 or so clones on record, approximately 73% of them singletons. In total, the top ten clones hold roughly 1.9% of the sample.

A word on this clone: What antigen it recognizes has not been identified. No base-level quality is on record; no much larger clone is a single base apart.

Healthy controls were 35 to 40 blood donors whose buffy coats came from the Finnish Red Cross blood service. All TCR-sequenced material derived from peripheral blood: patient blood samples and healthy donor buffy coats. Ficoll-Hypaque gradient centrifugation was used to isolate peripheral blood mononuclear cells. For the healthy controls, CD4+ cells were obtained from buffy coats by magnetic purification. Genomic DNA was extracted using the Gentra Puregene Cell and Tissue kit, and a Qubit 2.0 fluorometer was used to quantify it. Including the terminal cysteine and phenylalanine, the CDR3 comprises 15 residues. Just the 45-base CDR3 DNA is kept, in frame starting at base 1. The junction carries 15 bases between V and J, which are trimmed by 1 base and 5 bases respectively. The germline V gene sets CDR1 to SGHDT and CDR2 to YYEEEE.

This TCR came from a human donor in good health. The sequenced sample was CD4+ T cells from blood buffy coats. Here the chain combines TRBV5-6 and TRBJ2-5; the D call could be TRBD1 or TRBD2, with each sharing 5 bases. The CDR3 region: CASSLPGPGQETQYF. The DNA sequence reads TGTGCCAGCAGCTTGCCAGGGCCGGGGCAGGAGACCCAGTACTTC.